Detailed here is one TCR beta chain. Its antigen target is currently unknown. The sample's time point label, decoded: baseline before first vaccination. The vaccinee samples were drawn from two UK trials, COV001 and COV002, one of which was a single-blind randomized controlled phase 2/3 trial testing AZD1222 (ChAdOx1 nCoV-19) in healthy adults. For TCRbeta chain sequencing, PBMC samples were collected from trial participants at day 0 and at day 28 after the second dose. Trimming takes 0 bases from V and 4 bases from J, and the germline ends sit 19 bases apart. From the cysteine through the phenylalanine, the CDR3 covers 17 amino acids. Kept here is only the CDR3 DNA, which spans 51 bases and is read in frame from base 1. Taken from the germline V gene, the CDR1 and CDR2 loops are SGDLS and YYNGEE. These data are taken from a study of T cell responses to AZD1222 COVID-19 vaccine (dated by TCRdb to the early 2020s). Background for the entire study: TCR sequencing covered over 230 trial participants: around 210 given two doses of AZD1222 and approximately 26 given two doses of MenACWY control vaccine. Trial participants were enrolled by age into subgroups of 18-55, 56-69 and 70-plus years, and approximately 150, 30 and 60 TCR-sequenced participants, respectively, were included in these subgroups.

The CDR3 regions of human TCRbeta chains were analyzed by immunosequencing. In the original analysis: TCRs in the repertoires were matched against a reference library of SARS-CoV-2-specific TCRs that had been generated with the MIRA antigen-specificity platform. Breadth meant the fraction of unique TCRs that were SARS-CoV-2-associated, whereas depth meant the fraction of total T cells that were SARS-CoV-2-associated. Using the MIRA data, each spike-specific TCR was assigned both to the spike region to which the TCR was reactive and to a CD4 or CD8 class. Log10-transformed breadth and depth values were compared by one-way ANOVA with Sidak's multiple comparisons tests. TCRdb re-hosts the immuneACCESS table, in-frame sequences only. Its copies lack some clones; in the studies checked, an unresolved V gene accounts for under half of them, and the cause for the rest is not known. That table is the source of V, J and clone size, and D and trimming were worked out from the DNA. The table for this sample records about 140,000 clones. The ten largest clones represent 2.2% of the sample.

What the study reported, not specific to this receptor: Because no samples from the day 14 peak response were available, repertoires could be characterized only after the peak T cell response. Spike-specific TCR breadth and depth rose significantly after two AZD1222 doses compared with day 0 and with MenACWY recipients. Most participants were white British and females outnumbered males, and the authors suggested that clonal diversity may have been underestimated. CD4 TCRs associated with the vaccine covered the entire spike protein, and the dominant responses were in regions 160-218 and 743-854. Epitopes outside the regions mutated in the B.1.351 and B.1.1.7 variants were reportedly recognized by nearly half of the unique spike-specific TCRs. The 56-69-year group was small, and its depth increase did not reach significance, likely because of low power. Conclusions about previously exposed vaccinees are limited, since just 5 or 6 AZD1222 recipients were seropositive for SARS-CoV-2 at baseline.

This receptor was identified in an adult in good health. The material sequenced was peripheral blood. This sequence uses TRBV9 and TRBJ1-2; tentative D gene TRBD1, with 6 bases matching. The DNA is TGTGCCAGCAGCGTAGACGGGGGGCGAGGTGGCCCCTATGGCTACACCTTC. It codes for CASSVDGGRGGPYGYTF.